Presented here are 8 T cell receptor beta chains from one specimen sequenced in a study of CD8+CD57+ T cells in acquired aplastic anemia. Genomic DNA was employed as the template in profiling TCR beta VDJ and CDR3. Via MiXCR, TCRdb re-called the reads, giving one row per CDR3 protein. The sample shows some 82,000 distinct CDR3 sequences, over 35% of them seen only once. Sequencing was performed on sorted CD4+, CD8+, or CD8+CD57+ T cells (not recorded which) from PBMCs. These receptors were obtained from a human donor in good health, serving as a control.

In its sample, this clonotype was seen many times. The chain uses TRBV10-1 and TRBJ2-5; 11 nucleotides align to TRBD2. The CDR3 loop spans 15 amino acids. CDR1 and CDR2 from the germline V gene are WNHNN and SYGVQD (reference sequence). Germline trimming cut 3 bases from V and 2 bases from J; bases unmatched to any gene: 2. CDR3 region: CASSDGTSGQETQYF. DNA for the CDR3: TGCGCCAGCAGTGATGGGACTAGCGGACAAGAGACCCAGTACTTC.

The table lists this clonotype with many counts. The CDR3 DNA follows: TGCAGTGCTTTAACCTCGGACGGAGTTTCCTACGAGCAGTACTTC. It codes for CSALTSDGVSYEQYF. The rearrangement joins TRBV20-1 to TRBJ2-7; D is unresolved. This CDR3 comprises 15 residues. Germline lookup yields CDR1 DFQATT and CDR2 SNEGSKA (reference sequence). V lost 5 bases and J 1 base, leaving 18 bases between the germline ends.

This clonotype was picked up many times. This chain connects TRBV10-1 to TRBJ1-4, with unresolved D. The V end was cut by 5 bases, the J end by 2 bases, with 12 bases between. There are 15 residues in the CDR3. Germline CDR1 WNHNN, CDR2 SYGVQD (reference sequence). The CDR3 DNA is TGCGCCAGCAGTCTACCCAGGCAGACTAATGAAAAACTGTTTTTT. It translates to CASSLPRQTNEKLFF.

V usage is TRBV19 and J usage is TRBJ1-6, with D perhaps matching TRBD1 (6 bases). Per germline, CDR1 LNHDA and CDR2 SQIVND (reference sequence). V lost 5 bases to trimming and J lost 6 bases, with 11 bases between them. The CDR3 loop spans 14 amino acids. CDR3 in amino acids: CASSQGTTNSPLHF. The DNA for the CDR3 is TGTGCCAGTAGTCAGGGGACTACTAATTCACCCCTCCACTTT.

This clonotype was detected ten times or more. This chain uses TRBV9 with TRBJ2-6; D perhaps matches TRBD2 (6 bases). Germline CDR1 and CDR2: SGDLS and YYNGEE. Trimming left V 4 bases short and J 0 bases short, with 17 bases between. The CDR3 is made up of 18 amino acids. This CDR3 is CASSPRDFTISGANVLTF. CDR3 DNA sequence: TGTGCCAGCAGCCCAAGGGACTTTACGATCTCTGGGGCCAACGTCCTGACTTTC.

This clonotype was seen a handful of times. This sequence joins TRBV24-1 and TRBJ2-1; no definite D call. Germline CDR1 and CDR2: KGHDR and SFDVKD. The CDR3 loop spans 11 amino acids. Trimming pared 0 bases from V and 7 bases from J, leaving 0 bases between. The CDR3: CATSDLNEQFF. The CDR3 DNA follows: TGTGCCACCAGTGATTTGAATGAGCAGTTCTTC.

This sequence joins TRBV24-1 and TRBJ1-1; 7 bases line up with TRBD1. V shed 12 bases, J shed 1 base, and the junction held 13 bases outside the gene matches. The germline CDR1 and CDR2 sequences are KGHDR and SFDVKD. CDR3 length: 15 residues. The CDR3 coding sequence is TGTGCCCCTCGGGGAGGGGACAGTGCGAACACTGAAGCTTTCTTT. Translating it yields CAPRGGDSANTEAFF.

This rearrangement joins TRBV3-1 to TRBJ2-1, with 11 nucleotides matching TRBD2. There are 17 residues in the CDR3. CDR1 and CDR2 from the germline V gene are LGHDT and YNNKEL (reference sequence). J was trimmed by 4 bases and V by 5 bases; bases with no gene match: 10. This chain's CDR3 is CASSIIASGGLYNEQFF. CDR3 nucleotides: TGTGCCAGCAGCATAATCGCTAGCGGGGGGCTATACAATGAGCAGTTCTTC.